A single sample gave rise to the 24 T cell receptor beta chains below, sequenced in a study of T cells in Graves' hyperthyroidism and ophthalmopathy. From RNA transcripts, TCR beta CDR3 regions were amplified. The HTBI primer set was used in a first-round RT-PCR of the TCR CDR3. TCRdb redid the calling of the multiplex PCR reads with MiXCR, one entry per CDR3 protein. This sample has 330,000 or so distinct CDR3 sequences, with roughly 19% found just once. Sequencing was carried out using blood. These receptors came from a man in his fifties with Graves' ophthalmopathy.

The chain links TRBV7-2 to TRBJ2-6; 12 nucleotides agree with TRBD1. V dropped 5 bases and J dropped 4; count of bases not matched to a gene: 6. CDR3 size: 17 residues. Germline CDR1 is SGHTA and CDR2 is FQGNSA. The CDR3 nucleotides read TGTGCCAGCAGCCCCCGGGACAGGGGGCTCGGGGCCAACGTCCTGACTTTC. Encoded protein: CASSPRDRGLGANVLTF. The entire variable domain, with the rest obtained from reference TRBV7-2 and TRBJ2-6, is as follows: GAGVSQSPSNKVTEKGKDVELRCDPISGHTALYWYRQSLGQGLEFLIYFQGNSAPDKSGLPSDRFSAERTGGSVSTLTIQRTQQEDSAVYLCASSPRDRGLGANVLTFGAGSRLTVL.

This clonotype was seen repeatedly, ten times or more. V gene TRBV7-2 combines with J gene TRBJ1-2; D is ambiguous. Germline V gives CDR1 SGHTA, CDR2 FQGNSA. The CDR3 spans 15 residues. Trimming cost V 3 bases and J 8 bases, with 19 bases left between them. CDR3: CASSFNPGSPSGYTF. The CDR3 region has the DNA TGTGCCAGCAGCTTTAATCCGGGATCCCCGTCGGGCTACACCTTC.

Remarks on this clonotype: Germline and junction disagree at one end, which may indicate a read error. The genes are TRBV7-2 and TRBJ2-3; D gene uncertain. This CDR3 has 16 residues. Looked up from germline, CDR1 is SGHTA and CDR2 is FQGNSA. The CDR3 DNA sequence: TGTGCCAGCAGCTTAGTCGGAAGAGAGGTGGTAGATGCGCAGTATTTT. It encodes CASSLVGREVVDAQYF.

This clonotype has ten or more counts. The chain combines TRBV3-1 with TRBJ2-1, with TRBD2 identical over 11 bases. The CDR3 covers 15 residues. CDR1 and CDR2 (germline): LGHDT, YNNKEL (reference sequence). Germline trimming cut 5 bases from V and 4 bases from J; bases unmatched to any gene: 4. CDR3: CASSYTSGRYNEQFF. DNA of the CDR3: TGTGCCAGCAGCTATACTAGCGGGAGATACAATGAGCAGTTCTTC.

The chain carries TRBV20-1 and TRBJ2-3; 14 bases match TRBD2. The CDR3 totals 15 residues. V shed 7 bases and J 1 base; nucleotides not matched to a gene: 4. Germline V gene data show CDR1 as DFQATT and CDR2 as SNEGSKA (reference sequence). The CDR3 protein is CSVPGLAGGTDTQYF. CDR3 bases: TGCAGTGTACCGGGACTAGCGGGAGGCACAGATACGCAGTATTTT.

The V and J genes are TRBV19 and TRBJ2-2; 15 bases map to TRBD2. CDR3 length: 18 residues. The V segment lost 2 bases and the J segment 1 base; nucleotides outside the gene matches: 2. Germline CDR1 LNHDA, CDR2 SQIVND (reference sequence). CDR3 sequence reads: CASSISGLAGGNTGELFF. CDR3 DNA: TGTGCCAGTAGTATATCGGGACTAGCGGGAGGGAACACCGGGGAGCTGTTTTTT.

The V call is TRBV5-1, the J call TRBJ2-1, with D perhaps matching TRBD2 (5 bases). Trimming left V 0 bases short and J 6 bases short, with 13 bases between. The germline V gene has CDR1 SGHRS and CDR2 YFSETQ. CDR3 length equals 15 residues. This chain's CDR3 is CASSLDGGTGNEQFF. The CDR3 region has the DNA TGCGCCAGCAGCTTGGATGGAGGTACTGGCAATGAGCAGTTCTTC.

The chain uses TRBV6-5 and TRBJ1-4, with D possibly matching TRBD1 (6 bases). Germline-derived CDR1 and CDR2 are MNHEY and SVGAGI. The V end lost 0 bases, the J end lost 4 bases, and 9 bases lay between the germline ends. The CDR3 has 15 residues. CDR3 nucleotides: TGTGCCAGCAGTTACTCGAGGGGGGATAATGAAAAACTGTTTTTT. The encoded protein is CASSYSRGDNEKLFF.

The sample holds a few counts of this clonotype. The chain joins TRBV29-1 to TRBJ1-5, with D unclear. The CDR3 extends over 13 amino acids. V lost 4 bases and J 3 bases, leaving 10 bases between the germline ends. Germline CDR1 is SQVTM and CDR2 is ANQGSEA. CDR3 nucleotide sequence: TGCAGCGTTGGGGCGGGATTCAATCAGCCCCAGCATTTT. This codes for CSVGAGFNQPQHF.

This clonotype has only a few counts. V and J are TRBV12-3 or TRBV12-4 and TRBJ2-2, with D perhaps being TRBD1 or TRBD2 (5 bases each). Trimming removed 6 bases from V and 2 bases from J, with 16 bases in between. CDR3 length: 16 residues. CDR3 loop: CASSWGRRTNTGELFF. CDR3 DNA: TGTGCCAGCAGCTGGGGCAGGAGGACAAACACCGGGGAGCTGTTTTTT.

This clonotype showed up many times. V gene TRBV6-1 combines with J gene TRBJ1-5; 7 bases line up with TRBD1. The germline V gene has CDR1 MNHNS and CDR2 SASEGT. The CDR3 spans 15 residues. The V gene end was trimmed by 8 bases and the J gene end by 3 bases; junction bases not matched to a gene: 10. CDR3 in amino acids: CASHVQGGANQPQHF. The DNA of the CDR3 is TGTGCCAGCCACGTGCAGGGGGGGGCCAATCAGCCCCAGCATTTT.

The table lists this clonotype with a count of one. This chain links TRBV2 with TRBJ1-6; 7 bases match TRBD1. Germline assignment: CDR1 SNHLY and CDR2 FYNNEI. V lost 7 bases and J lost 7; bases outside the gene matches: 4. CDR3 length: 13 residues. The chain's CDR3 is CASMGQPNSPLHF. CDR3 nucleotides: TGTGCCAGCATGGGACAGCCGAATTCACCCCTCCACTTT. Full variable domain (outside the CDR3, taken from reference TRBV2 and TRBJ1-6): EPEVTQTPSHQVTQMGQEVILRCVPISNHLYFYWYRQILGQKVEFLVSFYNNEISEKSEIFDDQFSVERPDGSNFTLKIRSTKLEDSAMYFCASMGQPNSPLHFGNGTRLTVT.

The chain recombines TRBV11-2 with TRBJ2-2, with 9 bases fitting TRBD2. Germline CDR1 is SGHAT and CDR2 is FQNNGV. The CDR3 sequence is 16 residues long. Trimming removed 2 bases from V and 5 bases from J; junction bases left unmatched: 6. CDR3 loop: CASSLTALAGTGELFF. In DNA form, the CDR3 reads TGTGCCAGCAGCTTAACGGCGCTAGCGGGGACCGGGGAGCTGTTTTTT.

The chain uses TRBV12-3 or TRBV12-4 and TRBJ1-4; no clear D. With 3 bases removed from V and 9 bases from J, the gap between germline ends came to 11 bases. This CDR3 contains 13 residues. The CDR3: CASSLEGGKKLFF. CDR3 DNA sequence: TGTGCCAGCAGTTTGGAGGGTGGTAAAAAACTGTTTTTT.

On this clonotype itself: A much bigger clone sits one base away, suggesting this may be a read error. The CDR3 DNA reads as TGTGCCAGCAGCCAAGATTGGCAGAATGAGCTGTTCTTC. Translation gives CASSQDWQNELFF. This chain uses TRBV3-1 with TRBJ2-1; D is undetermined. Germline assignment: CDR1 LGHDT and CDR2 YNNKEL (reference sequence). CDR3 size: 13 residues.

V and J are TRBV12-3 or TRBV12-4 and TRBJ2-2; the match to TRBD2 covers 7 bases. Trimming took 6 bases from V and 3 from J; bases not matched to a gene: 7. The CDR3 sequence is 15 residues long. The CDR3, as DNA: TGTGCCAGCAGCCACCGCGCGGGGGACACCGGGGAGCTGTTTTTT. It is translated as CASSHRAGDTGELFF.

This clonotype was observed many times. This chain connects TRBV18 to TRBJ1-2; 7 nucleotides align to TRBD1. The CDR3 is made up of 16 amino acids. Germline V gives CDR1 KGHSH, CDR2 LQKENI. Trimming cost V 5 bases and J 4 bases; bases outside gene matches: 13. CDR3 nucleotide sequence: TGTGCCAGCTCATCATCACCCGGGACAGAGATCTATGGCTACACCTTC. It encodes CASSSSPGTEIYGYTF.

This chain joins TRBV5-1 and TRBJ1-2, with 7 bases lining up with TRBD1. CDR1 is SGHRS, CDR2 YFSETQ, per germline. There are 15 residues in the CDR3. V lost 0 bases, J lost 6 bases, and 8 bases stayed unmatched. As DNA, the CDR3 is TGCGCCAGCAGCTTGGAACTCACAGGGGAGGATGGCTACACCTTC. The encoded protein is CASSLELTGEDGYTF.

This clonotype has at least ten counts. J is TRBJ1-1 and V is TRBV20-1, with TRBD1 as a possible D gene (5 bases). The CDR3 totals 14 residues. From germline, CDR1 is DFQATT and CDR2 SNEGSKA (reference sequence). V lost 0 bases, J lost 0 bases, and 8 bases lay in between. The CDR3 DNA reads TGCAGTGCTAGAGAGCAGGGCATGAACACTGAAGCTTTCTTT. This encodes CSAREQGMNTEAFF.

V gene TRBV5-1 combines with J gene TRBJ1-1, with TRBD1 matching 12 bases. V was pared by 0 bases and J by 5 bases, with 5 bases of the junction left unmatched. The germline V gene has CDR1 SGHRS and CDR2 YFSETQ. The CDR3 consists of 16 residues. As DNA, the CDR3 is TGCGCCAGCAGCTTGGGGGGACAGGGGGCGGGTACTGAAGCTTTCTTT. It is translated as CASSLGGQGAGTEAFF.

This clonotype was observed a few times. This sequence joins TRBV9 and TRBJ2-7; D call uncertain. Trimming removed 4 bases at V and 4 bases at J, with 12 bases between. Looked up from germline, CDR1 is SGDLS and CDR2 is YYNGEE. The CDR3 has 13 residues. The CDR3 is CASSLSPNYEQYF. CDR3 in DNA: TGTGCCAGCAGCCTAAGCCCCAATTACGAGCAGTACTTC. The complete variable domain, with remaining parts taken from reference TRBV9 and TRBJ2-7, reads DSGVTQTPKHLITATGQRVTLRCSPRSGDLSVYWYQQSLDQGLQFLIQYYNGEERAKGNILERFSAQQFPDLHSELNLSSLELGDSALYFCASSLSPNYEQYFGPGTRLTVT.

The sample holds many counts of this clonotype. The V gene is TRBV7-9, the J gene TRBJ2-3, with D possibly being TRBD2 (5 bases). CDR3 length: 14 amino acids. Trimming pared 6 bases from V and 4 bases from J, leaving 14 bases between. In germline, CDR1 is SEHNR, CDR2 FQNEAQ (reference sequence). The CDR3 reads CASRGRETPDTQYF. CDR3 DNA sequence: TGTGCCAGCAGGGGAAGGGAGACCCCAGATACGCAGTATTTT.

V usage is TRBV7-9 and J usage is TRBJ1-2, with a tentative D call TRBD1 (5 bases). The CDR3 is made up of 13 amino acids. Between the trimmed V and J ends, which lost 5 bases and 2 bases, there was a span of 9 bases. Germline CDR1 reads SEHNR; CDR2 reads FQNEAQ (reference sequence). The CDR3 nucleotides read TGTGCCAGCAGCCGGGACGGGAACTATGGCTACACCTTC. Translation gives CASSRDGNYGYTF.

The chain is built from TRBV20-1 and TRBJ2-7; D not certain. The CDR3 spans 12 residues. Per the germline V gene, CDR1 is DFQATT and CDR2 is SNEGSKA (reference sequence). Trimming pared 6 bases from V and 3 bases from J, leaving 12 bases between. The CDR3 spells CSARRGGYEQYF. Written as DNA, the CDR3 is TGCAGTGCGCGCCGAGGTGGCTACGAGCAGTACTTC.